This T cell receptor beta chain emerged from a study of blood T cell repertoires in COVID-19. Study overall: Whether acute or convalescent, the COVID-19 samples came from the United States, Italy and Spain. T cells, B-cell-depleted T cells, or PBMCs supplied cDNA or gDNA.

Original data processing: Using reference gene primer amplification, nucleated cell counts were estimated. Some clones are missing from TCRdb's copy, which holds only in-frame ones; the method was immunoSEQ multiplex PCR. V and J calls plus clone size are reproduced from that table; the DNA served to infer D and trimming. The table has approximately 35,000 clones, approximately 89% seen once. Germline lookup yields CDR1 LGHNA and CDR2 YSLEER. V was pared by 0 bases and J by 6 bases, with 12 bases between. This CDR3 has 15 residues. This receptor was taken from a human donor in a cohort sampled during active COVID-19. The rearrangement joins TRBV4-3 to TRBJ2-1; D is possibly TRBD1 (5 bases). The sample consisted of peripheral blood. The CDR3 bases are TGCGCCAGCAGCCAAGATTGGGGCCCCTCCAATGAGCAGTTCTTC. It specifies CASSQDWGPSNEQFF.